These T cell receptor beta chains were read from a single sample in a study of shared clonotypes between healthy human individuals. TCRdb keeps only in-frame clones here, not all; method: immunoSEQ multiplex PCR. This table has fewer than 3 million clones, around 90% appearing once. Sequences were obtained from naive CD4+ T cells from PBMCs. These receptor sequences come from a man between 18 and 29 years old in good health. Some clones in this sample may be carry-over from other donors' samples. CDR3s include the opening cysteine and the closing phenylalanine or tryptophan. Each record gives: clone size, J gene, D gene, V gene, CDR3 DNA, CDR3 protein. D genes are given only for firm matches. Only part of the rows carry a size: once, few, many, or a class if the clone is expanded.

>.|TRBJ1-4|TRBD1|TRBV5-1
TGCGCCAGCAGACAGACAGGGTCAAATGAAAAACTGTTTTTT
CASRQTGSNEKLFF
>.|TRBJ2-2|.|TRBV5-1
TGCGCCAGCAGCTTGCAGGGAGTCAACACCGGGGAGCTGTTTTTT
CASSLQGVNTGELFF
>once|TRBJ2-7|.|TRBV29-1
TGCAGCGTTGGTGAGTTCGGCGAGCAGTACTTC
CSVGEFGEQYF
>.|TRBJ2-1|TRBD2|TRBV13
TGTGCCAGCAGCATAGCGGGAGGCTCCTACAATGAGCAGTTCTTC
CASSIAGGSYNEQFF
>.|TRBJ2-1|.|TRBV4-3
TGCGCCAGCAGCCAGGGAACTACGAGGGGCGGGGCCTACAATGAGCAGTTCTTC
CASSQGTTRGGAYNEQFF
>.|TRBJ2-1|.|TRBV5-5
TGTGCCAGCAGCTTGAATATCGGCTCCTACAATGAGCAGTTCTTC
CASSLNIGSYNEQFF
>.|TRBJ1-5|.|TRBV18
TGTGCCAGCTCACCGTCAGGAGGGGATCAGCCCCAGCATTTT
CASSPSGGDQPQHF
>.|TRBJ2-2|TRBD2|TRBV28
TGTGCCAGCAGTTTATGGACTAGCGGGAGGGCCTGGTCCGGGGAGCTGTTTTTT
CASSLWTSGRAWSGELFF
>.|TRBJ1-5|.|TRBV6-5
TGTGCCAGCAGTTACGGGGGTTGGAGGGGGATGCCCCAGCATTTT
CASSYGGWRGMPQHF
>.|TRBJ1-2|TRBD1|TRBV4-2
TGTGCCAGCAGCTTGTCCGGGACAGGGGGCTATGGCTACACCTTC
CASSLSGTGGYGYTF
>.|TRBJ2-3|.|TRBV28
TGTGCCAGCAGTTTTTTTTCGGCAGATACGCAGTATTTT
CASSFFSADTQYF
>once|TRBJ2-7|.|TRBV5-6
TGTGCCAGCAGCTTGGCAGGGTCCCAATATTTCTACGAGCAGTACTTC
CASSLAGSQYFYEQYF
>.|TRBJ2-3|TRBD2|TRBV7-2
TGTGCCAGCAGCCCAAGGCCCGTAGCGGGAGGGTTAACAGATACGCAGTATTTT
CASSPRPVAGGLTDTQYF
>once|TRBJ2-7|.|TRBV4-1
TGCGCCAGCAGCCAAGATCAACAGGGATGGGCCTACGAGCAGTACTTC
CASSQDQQGWAYEQYF
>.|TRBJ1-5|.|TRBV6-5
TGTGCCAGCTCGGGCGGCACAAGGGGAGGCACCCAGCATTTT
CASSGGTRGGTQHF
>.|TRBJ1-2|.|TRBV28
TGTGCCAGCAGTTTTCGGGCCGTCCCATATGGCTACACCTTC
CASSFRAVPYGYTF
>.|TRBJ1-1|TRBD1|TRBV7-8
TGTGCCAGCAGCTTAGCAGACAGGGACCCTTCCGCTTTCTTT
CASSLADRDPSAFF
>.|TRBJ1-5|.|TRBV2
TGTGCCAGCAGTTTACAGGGCGATCAGCCCCAGCATTTT
CASSLQGDQPQHF
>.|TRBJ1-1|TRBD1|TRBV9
TGTGCCAGCAGCGAGGGACCGGACAGGGGGCGAACTGAAGCTTTCTTT
CASSEGPDRGRTEAFF
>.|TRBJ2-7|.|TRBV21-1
TGTGCCAGCAGGAACCTTCGCCCTGCTAGCGGGAGTTACTACGAGCAGTACTTC
CASRNLRPASGSYYEQYF
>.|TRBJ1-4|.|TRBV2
TGTGCCAGCAGCGCTGGGCTCCCGGGGGAAAAACTGTTTTTT
CASSAGLPGEKLFF
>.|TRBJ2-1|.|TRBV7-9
TGTGCCAGCAGCTTTCACAGGGACTCCTACAATGAGCAGTTCTTC
CASSFHRDSYNEQFF
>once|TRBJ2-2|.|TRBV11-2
TGTGCCAGCAGTGTCAGGATCGATAACACCGGGGAGCTGTTTTTT
CASSVRIDNTGELFF
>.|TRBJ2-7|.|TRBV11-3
TGTGCCAGGATCAGGGGCGAGCAGTACTTC
CARIRGEQYF
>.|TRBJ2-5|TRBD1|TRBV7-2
TGTGCCAGCAGCTTAGTCCCTCACAGGGGGCAAGAGACCCAGTACTTC
CASSLVPHRGQETQYF
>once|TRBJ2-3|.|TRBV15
TGTGCCACCACCCGGCAGGGTAATCCAGATACGCAGTATTTT
CATTRQGNPDTQYF
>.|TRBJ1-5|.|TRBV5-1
TGCGCCAGCAGCTTGGGTGAAAACGGCAATCAGCCCCAGCATTTT
CASSLGENGNQPQHF
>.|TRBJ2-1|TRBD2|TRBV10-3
TGTGCCATCAGCGGGAGACTAGCGGGAGGTACTGGCAATGAGCAGTTCTTC
CAISGRLAGGTGNEQFF
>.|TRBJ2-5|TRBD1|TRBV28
TGTGCCAGCAGGACTACAGGGGGCGTTGAGACCCAGTACTTC
CASRTTGGVETQYF